Below, 13 T cell receptor beta chains from the same sample are listed, as sequenced in a study of blood T cell repertoires in COVID-19. Assay: immunoSEQ multiplex PCR; the TCRdb copy retains only in-frame clones and omits some. The table records 390,000 or so clones, about 90% of them present only once. The sample taken for sequencing was peripheral blood. The receptors here all came from a woman aged 25 to 39 with COVID-19, enrolled during active disease.

The chain joins TRBV13 to TRBJ2-1, with TRBD1 as a possible D gene (5 bases). CDR1 is PRHDT, CDR2 FYEKMQ, per germline (reference sequence). The CDR3 consists of 17 residues. Trimming took off 4 bases at V and 4 bases at J, with 20 bases between the two ends. The CDR3 DNA follows: TGTGCCAGCAGCTACTCTCCGGACCGGGCAGGGTACAATGAGCAGTTCTTC. This sequence encodes CASSYSPDRAGYNEQFF.

The chain is built from TRBV24-1 and TRBJ2-7; no clear D gene. Germline V gene sequence: CDR1 KGHDR, CDR2 SFDVKD. CDR3 length equals 10 residues. Trimming shortened V by 8 bases and J by 4 bases, and 5 bases separated the two germline ends. Here the CDR3 reads CATNLYEQYF. The CDR3 DNA is TGTGCCACCAATCTATACGAGCAGTACTTC.

This chain uses TRBV28 with TRBJ1-6; D possibly corresponds to TRBD1 (6 bases). This CDR3 is 14 amino acids long. Germline V gene data show CDR1 as MDHEN and CDR2 as SYDVKM. Between the trimmed V and J ends, which lost 5 bases and 5 bases, there was a span of 10 bases. CDR3 loop: CASSPGTHNSPLHF. The CDR3 DNA reads as TGTGCCAGCAGTCCGGGGACACATAATTCACCCCTCCACTTT.

This chain uses TRBV10-3 with TRBJ2-1, with D possibly matching TRBD2 (5 bases). Trimming took 4 bases from V and 2 from J, leaving 18 bases between them. This CDR3 region has 17 residues. CDR1 and CDR2 (germline): ENHRY, SYGVKD. The CDR3 DNA reads as TGTGCCATCAGTGTAGGAGGCGGACCTCAGCCCTACAATGAGCAGTTCTTC. Protein sequence: CAISVGGGPQPYNEQFF.

The chain joins TRBV10-2 to TRBJ2-3, with TRBD2 matching 9 bases. The CDR3 loop spans 15 amino acids. In germline, CDR1 is WSHSY, CDR2 SAAADI. J was trimmed by 4 bases and V by 2 bases; bases with no gene match: 4. CDR3 sequence reads: CASSEAGGPSDTQYF. CDR3 DNA: TGCGCCAGCAGTGAGGCGGGAGGGCCGTCAGATACGCAGTATTTT.

The rearrangement uses TRBV3-1 (or the pseudogene TRBV3-2) and TRBJ1-6; D perhaps matches TRBD1 (5 bases). V lost 1 base and J lost 6, with 16 bases in between. The CDR3 spans 17 residues. Germline values: CDR1 LGHDT, CDR2 YNNKEL (reference sequence). The CDR3 DNA is TGTGCCAGCAGCCAAGTCTCAGGGAAAAAAGTTAATTCACCCCTCCACTTT. This encodes CASSQVSGKKVNSPLHF.

V and J are TRBV19 and TRBJ2-5; D perhaps matches TRBD2 (5 bases). Germline V gives CDR1 LNHDA, CDR2 SQIVND (reference sequence). The CDR3 has 12 amino acids. The V end lost 7 bases, the J end lost 5 bases, and 11 bases lay between the germline ends. The CDR3 DNA follows: TGTGCCAGTACGGGAAGGAGTGAGACCCAGTACTTC. Its protein product is CASTGRSETQYF. Variable domain in full (rest from reference TRBV19 and TRBJ2-5): DGGITQSPKYLFRKEGQNVTLSCEQNLNHDAMYWYRQDPGQGLRLIYYSQIVNDFQKGDIAEGYSVSREKKESFPLTVTSAQKNPTAFYLCASTGRSETQYFGPGTRLLVL.

The DNA of the CDR3 is TGTGCCAGCAGCTTAGACAGGACAGGGGTCTACGAGCAGTACTTC. It encodes CASSLDRTGVYEQYF. The rearrangement links TRBV7-8 to TRBJ2-7, with TRBD1 matching over 9 bases. The length of the CDR3 is 15 residues. Germline assignment: CDR1 SGHVS and CDR2 FQNEAQ. V lost 1 base, J lost 3 bases, and 4 bases stayed unmatched.

This clone came up once. The chain employs TRBV2 and TRBJ1-4; 7 bases align to TRBD1. Germline CDR1 reads SNHLY; CDR2 reads FYNNEI. With V trimmed by 7 bases and J by 5 bases, 4 bases remained unmatched. The CDR3 consists of 13 residues. The CDR3, as DNA: TGTGCCAGCAAGGGGGCACGGAATGAAAAACTGTTTTTT. Translation gives CASKGARNEKLFF.

The sample holds many counts of this clone. The chain is built from TRBV3-1 (or the pseudogene TRBV3-2) and TRBJ1-6; D ambiguous. This CDR3 is 15 amino acids long. V was cut by 4 bases and J by 7 bases, with 14 bases left in between. Germline assignment: CDR1 LGHDT and CDR2 YNNKEL (reference sequence). CDR3 residues: CASSPRFPGNSPLHF. The CDR3 DNA reads TGTGCCAGCAGCCCCAGGTTCCCTGGGAATTCACCCCTCCACTTT.

This rearrangement joins TRBV12-3 or TRBV12-4 to TRBJ1-1, with D uncertain. The CDR3 spans 11 residues. Trimming left V 2 bases short and J 8 bases short, with 6 bases between. The chain's CDR3 is CASSLMEEAFF. Written as DNA, the CDR3 is TGTGCCAGCAGTTTAATGGAGGAAGCTTTCTTT.

This chain uses TRBV28 with TRBJ2-7; D is uncertain. Per the germline V gene, CDR1 is MDHEN and CDR2 is SYDVKM. With 5 bases removed from V and 0 bases from J, the gap between germline ends came to 20 bases. This CDR3 spans 17 amino acids. CDR3 DNA sequence: TGTGCCAGCAGTCCTATCGGTCTGGGCCTCAGCTCCTACGAGCAGTACTTC. It encodes CASSPIGLGLSSYEQYF. Looking up the rest from reference TRBV28 and TRBJ2-7 gives the full variable domain: DVKVTQSSRYLVKRTGEKVFLECVQDMDHENMFWYRQDPGLGLRLIYFSYDVKMKEKGDIPEGYSVSREKKERFSLILESASTNQTSMYLCASSPIGLGLSSYEQYFGPGTRLTVT.

The V call is TRBV7-3, the J call TRBJ2-3; D is possibly TRBD2 (5 bases). Germline loops: CDR1 SGHTA, CDR2 FQGTGA. The CDR3 is made up of 15 amino acids. V was pared by 0 bases and J by 0 bases, with 7 bases between. CDR3 sequence: CASSLTRLSTDTQYF. The CDR3 DNA sequence: TGTGCCAGCAGCTTAACAAGACTAAGCACAGATACGCAGTATTTT.